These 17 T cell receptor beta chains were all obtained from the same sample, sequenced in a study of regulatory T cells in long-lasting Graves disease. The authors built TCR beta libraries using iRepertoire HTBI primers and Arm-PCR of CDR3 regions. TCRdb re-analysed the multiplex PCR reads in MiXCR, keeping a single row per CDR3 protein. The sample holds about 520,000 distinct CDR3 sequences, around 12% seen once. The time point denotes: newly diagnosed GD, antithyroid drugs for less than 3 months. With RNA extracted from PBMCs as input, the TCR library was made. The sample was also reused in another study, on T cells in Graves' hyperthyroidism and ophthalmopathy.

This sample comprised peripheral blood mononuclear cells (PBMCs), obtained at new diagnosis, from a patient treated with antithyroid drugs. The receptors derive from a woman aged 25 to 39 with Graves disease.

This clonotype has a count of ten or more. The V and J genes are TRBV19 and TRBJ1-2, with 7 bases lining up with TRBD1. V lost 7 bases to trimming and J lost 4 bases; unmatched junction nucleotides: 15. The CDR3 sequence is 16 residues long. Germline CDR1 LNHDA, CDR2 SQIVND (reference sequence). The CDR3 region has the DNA TGTGCCAGTACCCACGGATGGACAGGCGGAATCTATGGCTACACCTTC. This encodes CASTHGWTGGIYGYTF.

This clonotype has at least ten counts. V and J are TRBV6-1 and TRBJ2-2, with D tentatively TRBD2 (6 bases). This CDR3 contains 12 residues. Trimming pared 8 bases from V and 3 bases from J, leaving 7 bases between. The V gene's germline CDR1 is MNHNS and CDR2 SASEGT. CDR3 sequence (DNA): TGTGCCAGCGGGGGGTACACCGGGGAGCTGTTTTTT. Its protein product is CASGGYTGELFF.

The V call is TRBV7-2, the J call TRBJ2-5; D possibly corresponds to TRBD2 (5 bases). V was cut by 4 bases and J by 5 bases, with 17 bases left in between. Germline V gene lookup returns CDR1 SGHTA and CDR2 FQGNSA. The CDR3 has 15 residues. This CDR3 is CASSSLSSSYETQYF. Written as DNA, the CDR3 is TGTGCCAGCAGCTCCCTCTCATCTAGCTACGAGACCCAGTACTTC. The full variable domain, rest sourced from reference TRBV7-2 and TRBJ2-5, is GAGVSQSPSNKVTEKGKDVELRCDPISGHTALYWYRQSLGQGLEFLIYFQGNSAPDKSGLPSDRFSAERTGGSVSTLTIQRTQQEDSAVYLCASSSLSSSYETQYFGPGTRLLVL.

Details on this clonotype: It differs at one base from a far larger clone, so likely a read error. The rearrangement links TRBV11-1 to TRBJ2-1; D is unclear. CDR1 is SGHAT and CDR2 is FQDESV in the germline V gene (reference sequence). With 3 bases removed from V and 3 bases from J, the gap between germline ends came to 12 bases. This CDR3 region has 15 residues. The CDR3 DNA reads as TGTGCCAGCAGCTTCGGAGCAGTAAGCTACAATGAGCAGTTCTTC. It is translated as CASSFGAVSYNEQFF.

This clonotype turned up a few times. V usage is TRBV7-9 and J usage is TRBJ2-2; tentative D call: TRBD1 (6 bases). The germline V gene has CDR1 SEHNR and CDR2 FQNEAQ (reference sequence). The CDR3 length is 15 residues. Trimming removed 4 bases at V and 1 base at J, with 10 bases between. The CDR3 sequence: CASSYGTMNTGELFF. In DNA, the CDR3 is TGTGCCAGCAGCTACGGGACAATGAACACCGGGGAGCTGTTTTTT.

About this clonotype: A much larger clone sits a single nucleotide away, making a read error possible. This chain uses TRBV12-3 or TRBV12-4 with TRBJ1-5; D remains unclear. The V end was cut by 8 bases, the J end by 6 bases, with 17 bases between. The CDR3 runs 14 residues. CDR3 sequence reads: CASGEGNTSQPQHF. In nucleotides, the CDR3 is TGTGCCAGCGGGGAGGGAAATACGTCTCAGCCCCAGCATTTT.

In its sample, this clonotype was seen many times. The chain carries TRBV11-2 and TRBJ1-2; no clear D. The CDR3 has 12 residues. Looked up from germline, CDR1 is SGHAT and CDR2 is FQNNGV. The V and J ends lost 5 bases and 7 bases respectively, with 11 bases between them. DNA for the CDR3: TGTGCCAGCAGCCAGCGACTAACTGGCTACACCTTC. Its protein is CASSQRLTGYTF.

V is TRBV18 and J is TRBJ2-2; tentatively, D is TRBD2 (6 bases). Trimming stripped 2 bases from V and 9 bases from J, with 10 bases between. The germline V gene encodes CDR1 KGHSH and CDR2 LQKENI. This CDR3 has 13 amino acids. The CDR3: CASSPMGDWELFF. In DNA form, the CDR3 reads TGTGCCAGCTCACCAATGGGGGACTGGGAGCTGTTTTTT.

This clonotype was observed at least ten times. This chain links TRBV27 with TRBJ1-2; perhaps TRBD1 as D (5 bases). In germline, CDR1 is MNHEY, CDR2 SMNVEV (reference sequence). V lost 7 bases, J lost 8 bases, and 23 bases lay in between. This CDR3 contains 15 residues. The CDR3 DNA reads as TGTGCCAGCACCTCTCGAGGGCAGGGATTGAGAGGCTACACCTTC. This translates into CASTSRGQGLRGYTF.

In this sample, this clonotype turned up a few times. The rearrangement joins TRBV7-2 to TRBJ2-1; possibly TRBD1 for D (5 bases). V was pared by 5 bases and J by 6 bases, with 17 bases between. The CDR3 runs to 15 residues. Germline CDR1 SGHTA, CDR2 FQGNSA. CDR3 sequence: CASSPLTGSGNEQFF. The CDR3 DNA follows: TGTGCCAGCAGCCCCCTAACAGGCTCCGGCAATGAGCAGTTCTTC.

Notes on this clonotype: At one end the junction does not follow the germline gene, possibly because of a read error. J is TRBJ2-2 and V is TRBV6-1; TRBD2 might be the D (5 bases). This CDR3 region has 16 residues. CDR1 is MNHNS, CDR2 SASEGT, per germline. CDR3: CAISRVAGGWTGELFF. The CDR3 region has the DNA TGTGCCATCAGTAGGGTTGCCGGAGGATGGACCGGGGAGCTGTTTTTT.

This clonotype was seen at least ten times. The CDR3 region is CASGPGQGEDTQYF. Written as DNA, the CDR3 is TGTGCTAGTGGTCCTGGACAGGGGGAAGATACGCAGTATTTT. The genes are TRBV12-5 and TRBJ2-3, with 10 bases identical to TRBD1. The V gene end was trimmed by 5 bases and the J gene end by 5 bases; junction bases not matched to a gene: 4. Germline CDR1 and CDR2: LGHNT and FRNRAP. The CDR3 spans 14 residues.

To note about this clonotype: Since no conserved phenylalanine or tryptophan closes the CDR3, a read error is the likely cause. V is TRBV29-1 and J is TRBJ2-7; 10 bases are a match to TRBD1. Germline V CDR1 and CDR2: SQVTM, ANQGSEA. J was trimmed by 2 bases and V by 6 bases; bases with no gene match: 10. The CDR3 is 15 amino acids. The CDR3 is CSVGGGTGVAYEQYI. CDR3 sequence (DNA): TGCAGCGTAGGGGGGGGGACAGGGGTAGCCTACGAGCAGTACATC.

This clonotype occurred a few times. The CDR3 reads CASTEGRVNEQFF. Written as DNA, the CDR3 is TGTGCCAGCACGGAGGGCAGGGTCAATGAGCAGTTCTTC. The chain carries TRBV5-4 and TRBJ2-1; the D gene is possibly TRBD2 (6 bases). CDR1 is SGHNT, CDR2 YYREEE, per germline (reference sequence). Trimming removed 6 bases at V and 6 bases at J, with 13 bases between. This CDR3 has 13 amino acids.

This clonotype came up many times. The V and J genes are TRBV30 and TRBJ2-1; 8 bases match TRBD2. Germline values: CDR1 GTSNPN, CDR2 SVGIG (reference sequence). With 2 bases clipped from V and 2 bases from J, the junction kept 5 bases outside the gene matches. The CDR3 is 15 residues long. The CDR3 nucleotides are TGTGCCTGGAGTAGTTTAGCGGGGCCCTACAATGAGCAGTTCTTC. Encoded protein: CAWSSLAGPYNEQFF.

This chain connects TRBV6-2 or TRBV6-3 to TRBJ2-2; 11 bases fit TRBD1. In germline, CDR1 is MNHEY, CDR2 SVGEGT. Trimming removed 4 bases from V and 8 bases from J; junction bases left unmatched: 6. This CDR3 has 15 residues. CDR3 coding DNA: TGTGCCAGCAGTTGGGGACAGGGGGTGTTGGGGGAGCTGTTTTTT. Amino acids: CASSWGQGVLGELFF.

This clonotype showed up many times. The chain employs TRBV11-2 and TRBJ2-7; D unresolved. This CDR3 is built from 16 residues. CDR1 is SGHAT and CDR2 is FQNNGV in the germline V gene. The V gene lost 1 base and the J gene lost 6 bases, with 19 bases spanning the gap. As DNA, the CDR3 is TGTGCCAGCAGCTTAGGGTTGCTGTCGAGGATTCGCGAGCAGTACTTC. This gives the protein CASSLGLLSRIREQYF.